The sequence of this T cell receptor beta chain was determined in a study of CD8 T cells in Susac syndrome (dated by TCRdb to the late 2010s). For the wider study: The study used repertoire sequencing to test whether antigen drove CD8+ T cell activation and differentiation in Susac syndrome. The clonality of the CD8+ T cell repertoire was compared across about a dozen healthy donors, some 14 Susac syndrome patients and roughly 16 multiple sclerosis patients. Study-wide conclusions, independent of this receptor: The TCR sequencing and HLA analysis was acknowledged to have included a relatively small number of individuals.

Taken from the germline V gene (reference sequence), the CDR1 and CDR2 loops are LNHDA and SQIVND. CDR3 length: 15 amino acids, cysteine to phenylalanine. The DNA shown is the 45-base CDR3, in frame from base 1. V and J are truncated by 6 bases and 5 bases respectively, leaving an intervening sequence of 19 bases. Note on this clonotype: Its antigen is unknown. The sample holds no much larger clone one base away, and base qualities are not on file.

RNA was extracted using the RNeasy kit, and roughly 0.5 to 1 microgram was reverse transcribed with random hexamers. The immunoSEQ multiplex PCR assay, covering 54 Vbeta and 13 Jbeta segments, was used to amplify TCR beta CDR3 regions. PCR amplification bias was corrected by using a synthetic template baseline for primer optimization and computational correction. Concerning the study's data processing: Reads were assigned to V, D and J genes according to IMGT and analyzed in immunoSEQ Analyzer, with only productive sequences retained. Clonality was computed as one minus Shannon entropy normalized by log2 of the number of productive unique sequences. For each patient and control, public and private clones were evaluated within the 100 most prevalent clones. Clones were defined as Susac-specific when absent from the healthy and MS cohorts, from about 1,100 published viral clones and from other ImmuneACCESS disease sequences. TCRdb redid the processing of the public reads, applying fastp at Q25 and MiXCR, and retained in-frame beta chains. Each CDR3 protein appears once, grouped with its most common genes and DNA. The V and J calls and clone size are TCRdb's, not the authors'. This sample comprises around 130,000 distinct CDR3 sequences, approximately 89% of them detected only once. In total, the top ten clones hold under 0.25% of the sample.

High-throughput TCR beta sequencing profiled peripheral blood CD8+ and CD4+ T cells from healthy donors, Susac syndrome patients and multiple sclerosis patients. Treatment-naive patients with stable or active relapsing-remitting disease fulfilling revised McDonald criteria were used as multiple sclerosis controls. Bulk CD8+ and CD4+ T cells were purified by magnetic negative isolation, while CD8+ TEMRA cells were enriched using FACS. Blood was collected in EDTA tubes and processed within 24 hours, with PBMCs isolated through density gradient centrifugation. PBMCs intended for TCR sequencing were cryopreserved in liquid nitrogen and were subsequently thawed in a 37 degrees C water bath. Purity of sorted or isolated CD4+, CD8+ and CD8+ TEMRA cells was at least 90%.

Sequencing was performed on CD8+ T cells from PBMCs. The source of this sequence is a human donor with multiple sclerosis. This sequence uses TRBV19 and TRBJ1-1; there is no confident call for the D gene. The sequence in DNA is TGTGCCAGTAGCGATCGACACAAACGAGGGACTGAAGCTTTCTTT. The translation is CASSDRHKRGTEAFF.